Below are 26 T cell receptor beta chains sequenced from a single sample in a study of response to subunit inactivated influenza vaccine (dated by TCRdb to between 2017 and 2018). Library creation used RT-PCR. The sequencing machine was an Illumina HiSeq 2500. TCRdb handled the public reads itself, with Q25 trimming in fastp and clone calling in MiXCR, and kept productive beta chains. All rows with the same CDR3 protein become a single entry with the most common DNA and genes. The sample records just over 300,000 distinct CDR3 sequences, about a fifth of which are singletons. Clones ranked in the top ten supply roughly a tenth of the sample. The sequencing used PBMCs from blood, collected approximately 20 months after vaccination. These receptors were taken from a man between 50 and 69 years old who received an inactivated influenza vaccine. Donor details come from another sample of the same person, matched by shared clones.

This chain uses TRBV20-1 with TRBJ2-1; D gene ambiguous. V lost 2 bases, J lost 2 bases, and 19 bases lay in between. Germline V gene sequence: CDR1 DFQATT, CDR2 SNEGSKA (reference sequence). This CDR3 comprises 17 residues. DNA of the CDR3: TGCAGTGCTAGACCCTCCAAGAGACTCTCCACCTACAATGAGCAGTTCTTC. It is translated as CSARPSKRLSTYNEQFF.

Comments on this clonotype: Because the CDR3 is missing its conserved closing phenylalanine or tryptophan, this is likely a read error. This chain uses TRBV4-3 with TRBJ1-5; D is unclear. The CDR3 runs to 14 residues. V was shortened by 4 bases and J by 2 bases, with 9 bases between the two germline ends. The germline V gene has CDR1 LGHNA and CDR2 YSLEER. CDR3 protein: CASSPSSGNQPQHI. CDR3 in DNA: TGCGCCAGCAGCCCTTCGTCGGGCAATCAGCCCCAGCATATT.

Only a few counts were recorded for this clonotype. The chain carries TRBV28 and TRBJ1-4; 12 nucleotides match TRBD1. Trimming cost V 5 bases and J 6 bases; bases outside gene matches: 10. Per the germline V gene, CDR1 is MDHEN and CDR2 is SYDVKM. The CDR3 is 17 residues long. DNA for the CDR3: TGTGCCAGCAGTCCCGCCGGGACAGGGGGCTGGTATGAAAAACTGTTTTTT. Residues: CASSPAGTGGWYEKLFF.

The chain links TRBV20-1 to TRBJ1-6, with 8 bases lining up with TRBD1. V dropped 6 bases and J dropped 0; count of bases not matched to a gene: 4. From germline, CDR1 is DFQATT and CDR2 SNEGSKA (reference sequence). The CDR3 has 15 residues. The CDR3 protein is CSAGTGASYNSPLHF. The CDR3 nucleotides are TGCAGTGCAGGGACAGGAGCCTCCTATAATTCACCCCTCCACTTT.

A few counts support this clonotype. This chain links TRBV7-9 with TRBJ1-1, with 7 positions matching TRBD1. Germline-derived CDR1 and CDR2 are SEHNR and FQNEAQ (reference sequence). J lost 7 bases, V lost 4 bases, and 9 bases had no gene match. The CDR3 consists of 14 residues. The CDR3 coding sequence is TGTGCCAGCAGCTACGGGACAGTTAATTTTGAAGCTTTCTTT. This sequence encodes CASSYGTVNFEAFF.

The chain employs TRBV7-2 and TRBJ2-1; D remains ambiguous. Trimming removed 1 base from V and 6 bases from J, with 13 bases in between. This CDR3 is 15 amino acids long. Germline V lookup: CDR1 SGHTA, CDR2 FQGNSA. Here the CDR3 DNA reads TGTGCCAGCAGCTTAGTTGGTCTAAGAAGCAATGAGCAGTTCTTC. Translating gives CASSLVGLRSNEQFF.

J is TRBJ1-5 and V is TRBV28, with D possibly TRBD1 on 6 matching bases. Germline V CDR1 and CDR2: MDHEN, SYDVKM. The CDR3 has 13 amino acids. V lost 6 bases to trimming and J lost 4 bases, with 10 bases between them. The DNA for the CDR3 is TGTGCCAGCAGACAGGGTGGGAATCAGCCCCAGCATTTT. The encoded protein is CASRQGGNQPQHF.

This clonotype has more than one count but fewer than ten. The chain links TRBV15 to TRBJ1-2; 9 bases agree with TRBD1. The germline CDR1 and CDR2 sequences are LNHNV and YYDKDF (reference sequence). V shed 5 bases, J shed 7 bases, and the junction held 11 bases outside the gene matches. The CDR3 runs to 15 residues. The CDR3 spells CATSLGTGLWFGYTF. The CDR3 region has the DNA TGTGCCACCAGCCTCGGGACAGGGTTGTGGTTTGGCTACACCTTC.

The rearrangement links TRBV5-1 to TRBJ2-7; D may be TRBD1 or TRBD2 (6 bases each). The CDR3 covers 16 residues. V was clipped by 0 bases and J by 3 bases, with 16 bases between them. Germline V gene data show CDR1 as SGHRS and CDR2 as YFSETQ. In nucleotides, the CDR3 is TGCGCCAGCAGCTTGGAAACTTCCGGGGGCAACTACGAGCAGTACTTC. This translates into CASSLETSGGNYEQYF.

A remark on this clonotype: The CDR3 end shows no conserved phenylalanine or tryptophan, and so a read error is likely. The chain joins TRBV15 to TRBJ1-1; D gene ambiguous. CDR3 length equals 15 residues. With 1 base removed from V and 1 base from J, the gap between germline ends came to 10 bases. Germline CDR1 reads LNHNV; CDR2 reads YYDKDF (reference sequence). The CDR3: CATSRGGRANTEAFL. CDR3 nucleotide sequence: TGTGCCACCAGCAGAGGAGGACGGGCGAACACTGAAGCTTTCCTT.

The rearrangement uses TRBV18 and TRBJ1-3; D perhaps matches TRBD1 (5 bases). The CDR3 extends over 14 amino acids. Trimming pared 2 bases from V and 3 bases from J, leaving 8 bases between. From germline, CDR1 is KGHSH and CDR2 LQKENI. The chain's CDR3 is CASSPSGHGNTIYF. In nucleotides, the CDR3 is TGTGCCAGCTCACCATCAGGGCATGGAAACACCATATATTTT.

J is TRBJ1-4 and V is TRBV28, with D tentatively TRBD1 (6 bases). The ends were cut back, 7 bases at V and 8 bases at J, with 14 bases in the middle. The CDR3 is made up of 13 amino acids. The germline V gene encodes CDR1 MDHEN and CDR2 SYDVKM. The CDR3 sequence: CASISQGREKLFF. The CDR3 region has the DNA TGTGCCAGCATCAGCCAGGGGAGGGAAAAACTGTTTTTT.

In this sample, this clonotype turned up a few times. The CDR3 DNA reads as TGTGCCAGCAGCCAAGGGGCCCTCCTTGGGGAGACTTCTACTGGAAACACCATATATTTT. Residues: CASSQGALLGETSTGNTIYF. This rearrangement joins TRBV3-1 to TRBJ1-3, with D hard to call. This CDR3 has 20 amino acids. Deletions cut 1 base from V and 2 bases from J, with 24 bases between. CDR1 LGHDT and CDR2 YNNKEL come from the germline V gene (reference sequence). The full variable domain, in which reference TRBV3-1 and TRBJ1-3 provide the parts outside the CDR3, is DTAVSQTPKYLVTQMGNDKSIKCEQNLGHDTMYWYKQDSKKFLKIMFSYNNKELIINETVPNRFSPKSPDKAHLNLHINSLELGDSAVYFCASSQGALLGETSTGNTIYFGEGSWLTVV.

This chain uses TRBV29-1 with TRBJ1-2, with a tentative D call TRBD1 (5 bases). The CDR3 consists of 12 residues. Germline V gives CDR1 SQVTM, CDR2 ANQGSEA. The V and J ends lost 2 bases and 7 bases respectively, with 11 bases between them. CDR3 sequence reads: CSVETRQGGYTF. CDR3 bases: TGCAGCGTTGAAACTCGGCAGGGTGGCTACACCTTC.

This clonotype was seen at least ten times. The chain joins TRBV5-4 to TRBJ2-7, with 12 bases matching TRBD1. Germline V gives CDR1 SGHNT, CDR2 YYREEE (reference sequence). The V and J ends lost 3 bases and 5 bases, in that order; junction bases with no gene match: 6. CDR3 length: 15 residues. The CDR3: CASSSWDRGLNEQYF. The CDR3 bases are TGTGCCAGCAGCTCCTGGGACAGGGGGCTCAACGAGCAGTACTTC.

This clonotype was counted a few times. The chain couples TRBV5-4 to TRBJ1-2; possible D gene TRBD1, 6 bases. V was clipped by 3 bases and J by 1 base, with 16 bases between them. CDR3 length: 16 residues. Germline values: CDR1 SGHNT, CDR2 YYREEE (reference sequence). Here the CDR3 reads CASSSADRTLNYGYTF. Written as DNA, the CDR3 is TGTGCCAGCAGCTCGGCCGACAGGACGCTTAACTATGGCTACACCTTC.

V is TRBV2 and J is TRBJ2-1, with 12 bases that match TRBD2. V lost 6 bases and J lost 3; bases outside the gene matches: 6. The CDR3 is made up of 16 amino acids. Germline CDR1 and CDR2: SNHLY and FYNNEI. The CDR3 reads CASRRGLAGYYNEQFF. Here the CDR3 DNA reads TGTGCCAGCAGACGAGGACTAGCGGGGTACTACAATGAGCAGTTCTTC.

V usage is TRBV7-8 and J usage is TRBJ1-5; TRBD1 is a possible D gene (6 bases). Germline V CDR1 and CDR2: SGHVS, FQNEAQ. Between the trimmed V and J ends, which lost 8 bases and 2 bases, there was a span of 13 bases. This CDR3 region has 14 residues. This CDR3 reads CASSNRVGNQPQHF. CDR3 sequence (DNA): TGTGCCAGCTCCAACAGGGTCGGCAATCAGCCCCAGCATTTT. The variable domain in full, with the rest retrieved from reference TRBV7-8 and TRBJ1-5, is GAGVSQSPRYKVAKRGQDVALRCDPISGHVSLFWYQQALGQGPEFLTYFQNEAQLDKSGLPSDRFFAERPEGSVSTLKIQRTQQEDSAVYLCASSNRVGNQPQHFGDGTRLSIL.

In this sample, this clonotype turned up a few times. The CDR3 loop is CSVGVTSGSYFF. CDR3 DNA sequence: TGCAGCGTTGGGGTGACTAGCGGGAGTTACTTCTTC. This rearrangement joins TRBV29-1 to TRBJ2-1, with 12 nucleotides matching TRBD2. Looked up from germline, CDR1 is SQVTM and CDR2 is ANQGSEA. The CDR3 has 12 amino acids. V shed 4 bases and J 16 bases; nucleotides not matched to a gene: 8.

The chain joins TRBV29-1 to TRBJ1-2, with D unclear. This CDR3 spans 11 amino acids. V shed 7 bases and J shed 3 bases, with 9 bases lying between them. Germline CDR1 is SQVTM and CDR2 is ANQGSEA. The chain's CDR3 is CSGLDYYGYTF. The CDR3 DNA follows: TGCAGCGGTCTCGACTACTATGGCTACACCTTC.

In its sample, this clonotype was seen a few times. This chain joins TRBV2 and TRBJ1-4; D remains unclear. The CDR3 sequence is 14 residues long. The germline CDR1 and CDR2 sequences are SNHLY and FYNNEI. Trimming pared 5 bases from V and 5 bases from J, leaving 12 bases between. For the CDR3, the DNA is TGTGCCAGCAGTTGGACGGATTCAAATGAAAAACTGTTTTTT. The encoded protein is CASSWTDSNEKLFF.

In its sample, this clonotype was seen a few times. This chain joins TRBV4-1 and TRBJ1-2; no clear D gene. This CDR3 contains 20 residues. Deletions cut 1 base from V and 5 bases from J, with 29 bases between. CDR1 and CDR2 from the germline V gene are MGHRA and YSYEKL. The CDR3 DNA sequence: TGCGCCAGCAGCCAAGGCGTTGTGCGAACAGAGGGTGCCCTGATGTATGGCTACACCTTC. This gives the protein CASSQGVVRTEGALMYGYTF.

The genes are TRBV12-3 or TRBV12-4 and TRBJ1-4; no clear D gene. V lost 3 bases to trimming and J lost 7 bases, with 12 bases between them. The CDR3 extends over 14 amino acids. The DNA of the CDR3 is TGTGCCAGCAGTTTGGGCGGACGGGGTGAAAAACTGTTTTTT. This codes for CASSLGGRGEKLFF.

The CDR3 protein is CATSDWGDTQYF. The CDR3 region has the DNA TGTGCCACCAGTGATTGGGGAGATACGCAGTATTTT. The V gene is TRBV24-1, the J gene TRBJ2-3; D gene ambiguous. The CDR3 spans 12 residues. Germline V lookup: CDR1 KGHDR, CDR2 SFDVKD. The V end lost 2 bases, the J end lost 5 bases, and 4 bases lay between the germline ends.

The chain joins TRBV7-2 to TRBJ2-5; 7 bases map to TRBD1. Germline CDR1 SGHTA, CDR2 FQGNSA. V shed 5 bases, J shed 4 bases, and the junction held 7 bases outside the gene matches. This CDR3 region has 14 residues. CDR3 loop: CASSKTGTLETQYF. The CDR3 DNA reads TGTGCCAGCAGCAAGACAGGGACGTTAGAGACCCAGTACTTC.

The CDR3 nucleotides are TGTGCCAGCAGCGGTGGACAGAAGGTAGATACGCAGTATTTT. Its translation: CASSGGQKVDTQYF. The chain is built from TRBV14 and TRBJ2-3, with TRBD1 as a possible D gene (6 bases). Trimming took off 5 bases at V and 5 bases at J, with 14 bases between the two ends. This CDR3 is 14 amino acids long. Germline V gives CDR1 SGHDN, CDR2 FVKESK.